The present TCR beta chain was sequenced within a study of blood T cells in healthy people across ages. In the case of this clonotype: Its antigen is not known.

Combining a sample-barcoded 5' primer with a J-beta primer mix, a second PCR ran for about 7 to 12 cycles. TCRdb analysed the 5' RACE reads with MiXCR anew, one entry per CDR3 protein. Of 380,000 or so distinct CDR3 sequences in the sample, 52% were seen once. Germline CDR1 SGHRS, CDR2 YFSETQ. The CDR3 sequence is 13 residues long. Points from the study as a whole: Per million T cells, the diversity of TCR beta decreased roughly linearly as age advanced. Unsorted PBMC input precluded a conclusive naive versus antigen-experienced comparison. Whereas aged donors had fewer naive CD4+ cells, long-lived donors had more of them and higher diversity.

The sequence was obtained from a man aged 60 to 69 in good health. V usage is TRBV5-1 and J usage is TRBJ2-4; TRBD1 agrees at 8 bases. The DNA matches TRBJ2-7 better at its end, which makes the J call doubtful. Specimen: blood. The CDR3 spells CASSPDRAGEQYF. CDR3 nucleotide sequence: TGCGCCAGCAGCCCGGACAGGGCAGGCGAGCAGTACTTC.